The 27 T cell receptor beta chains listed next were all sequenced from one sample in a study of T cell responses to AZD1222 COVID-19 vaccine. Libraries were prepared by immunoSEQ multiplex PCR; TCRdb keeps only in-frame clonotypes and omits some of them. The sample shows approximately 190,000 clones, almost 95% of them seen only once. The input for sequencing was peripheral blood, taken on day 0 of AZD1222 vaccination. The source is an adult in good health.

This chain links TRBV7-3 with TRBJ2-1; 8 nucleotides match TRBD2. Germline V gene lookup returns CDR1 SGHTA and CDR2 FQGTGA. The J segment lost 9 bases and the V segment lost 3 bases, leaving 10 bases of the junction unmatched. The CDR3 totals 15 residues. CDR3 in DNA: TGTGCCAGCAGCTTGAGCGGGGGCCTCCTGGGTGAGCAGTTCTTC. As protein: CASSLSGGLLGEQFF.

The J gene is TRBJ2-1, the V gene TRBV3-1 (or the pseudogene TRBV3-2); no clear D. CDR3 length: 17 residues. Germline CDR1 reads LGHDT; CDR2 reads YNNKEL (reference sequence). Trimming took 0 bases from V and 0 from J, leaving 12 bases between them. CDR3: CASSQDSRASSYNEQFF. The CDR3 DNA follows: TGTGCCAGCAGCCAAGATTCTCGGGCTAGCTCCTACAATGAGCAGTTCTTC.

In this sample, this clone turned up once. The DNA for the CDR3 is TGTGCCAGCAGCGAGGGTGTTTTGAACACTGAAGCTTTCTTT. Translating it yields CASSEGVLNTEAFF. The rearrangement links TRBV9 to TRBJ1-1; no clear D. The CDR3 length is 14 residues. V shed 3 bases and J shed 0 bases, with 9 bases lying between them. CDR1 and CDR2 (germline): SGDLS, YYNGEE.

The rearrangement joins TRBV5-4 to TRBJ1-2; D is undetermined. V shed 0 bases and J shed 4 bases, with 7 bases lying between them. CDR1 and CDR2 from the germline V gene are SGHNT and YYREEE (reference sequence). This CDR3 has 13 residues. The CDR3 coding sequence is TGTGCCAGCAGCTTGGGGGCTAGCTATGGCTACACCTTC. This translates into CASSLGASYGYTF.

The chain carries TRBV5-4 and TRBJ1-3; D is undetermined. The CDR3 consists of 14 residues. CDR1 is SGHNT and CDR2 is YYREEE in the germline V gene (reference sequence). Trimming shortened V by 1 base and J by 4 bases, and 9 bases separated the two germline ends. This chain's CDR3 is CASSLRSAGNTIYF. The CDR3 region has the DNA TGTGCCAGCAGCTTGCGCAGCGCAGGAAACACCATATATTTT.

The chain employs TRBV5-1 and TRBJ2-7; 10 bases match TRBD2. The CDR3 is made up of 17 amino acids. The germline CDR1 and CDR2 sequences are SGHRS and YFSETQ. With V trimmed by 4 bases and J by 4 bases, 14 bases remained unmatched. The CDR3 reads CASSPVPSGSLLYEQYF. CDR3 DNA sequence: TGCGCCAGCAGCCCGGTCCCTAGCGGGAGTCTCCTTTACGAGCAGTACTTC.

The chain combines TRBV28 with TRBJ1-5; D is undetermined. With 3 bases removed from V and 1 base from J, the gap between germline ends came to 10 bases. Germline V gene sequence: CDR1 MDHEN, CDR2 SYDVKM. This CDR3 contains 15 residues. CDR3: CASSFRLRSNQPQHF. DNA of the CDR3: TGTGCCAGCAGTTTTCGACTGAGGAGCAATCAGCCCCAGCATTTT.

CDR3 bases: TGCACCAGCAGCCAAGACACTAGCGGGCGCTCAGAGTTCTTC. It codes for CTSSQDTSGRSEFF. The chain carries TRBV1 and TRBJ2-1; no check of the table's D call, TRBD2, against the DNA was made. TRBV1 is termed a pseudogene. This CDR3 contains 14 residues.

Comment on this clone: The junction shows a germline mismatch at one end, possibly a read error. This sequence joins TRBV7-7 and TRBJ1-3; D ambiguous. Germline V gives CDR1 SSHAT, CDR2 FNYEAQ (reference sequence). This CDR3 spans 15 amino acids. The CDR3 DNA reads TGTGCTAGCAGCTTAGAGGCATCTTTGGGAAACACCATATATTTT. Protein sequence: CASSLEASLGNTIYF.

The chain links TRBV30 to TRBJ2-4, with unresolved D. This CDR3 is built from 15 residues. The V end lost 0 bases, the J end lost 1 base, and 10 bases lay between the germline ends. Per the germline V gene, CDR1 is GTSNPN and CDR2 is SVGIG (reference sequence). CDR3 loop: CAWSVSGRAKNIQYF. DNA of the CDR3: TGTGCCTGGAGTGTTTCAGGCAGGGCCAAAAACATTCAGTACTTC.

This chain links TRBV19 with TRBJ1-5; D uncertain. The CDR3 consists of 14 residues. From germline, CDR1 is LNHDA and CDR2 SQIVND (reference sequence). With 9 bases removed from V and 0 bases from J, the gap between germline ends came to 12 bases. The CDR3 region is CASKDGYSNQPQHF. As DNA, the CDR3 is TGTGCCAGCAAGGACGGGTATAGCAATCAGCCCCAGCATTTT.

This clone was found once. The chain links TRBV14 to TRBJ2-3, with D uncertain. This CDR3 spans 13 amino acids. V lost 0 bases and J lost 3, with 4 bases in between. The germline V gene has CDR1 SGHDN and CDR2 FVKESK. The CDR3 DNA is TGTGCCAGCAGCCAAGACATGACAGATACGCAGTATTTT. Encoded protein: CASSQDMTDTQYF.

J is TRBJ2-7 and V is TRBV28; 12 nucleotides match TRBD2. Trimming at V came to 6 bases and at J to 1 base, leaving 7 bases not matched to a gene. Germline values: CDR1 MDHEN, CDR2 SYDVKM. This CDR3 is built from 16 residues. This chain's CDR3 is CASRPTGLAGSYEQYF. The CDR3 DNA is TGTGCCAGCAGGCCTACCGGACTAGCGGGGTCCTACGAGCAGTACTTC. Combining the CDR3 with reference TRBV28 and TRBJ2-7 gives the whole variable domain DVKVTQSSRYLVKRTGEKVFLECVQDMDHENMFWYRQDPGLGLRLIYFSYDVKMKEKGDIPEGYSVSREKKERFSLILESASTNQTSMYLCASRPTGLAGSYEQYFGPGTRLTVT.

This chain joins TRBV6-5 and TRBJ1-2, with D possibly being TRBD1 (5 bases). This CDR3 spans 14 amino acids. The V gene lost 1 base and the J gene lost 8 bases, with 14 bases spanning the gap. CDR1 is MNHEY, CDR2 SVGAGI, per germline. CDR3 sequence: CASSYYGGTIGYTF. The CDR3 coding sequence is TGTGCCAGCAGTTACTATGGGGGAACGATAGGCTACACCTTC.

The CDR3 DNA is TGTGCCAGCTCACCAGACCTTAACACCGGGGAGCTGTTTTTT. Amino acids: CASSPDLNTGELFF. The V call is TRBV18, the J call TRBJ2-2, with D hard to call. The CDR3 is 14 amino acids. Trimming removed 2 bases at V and 2 bases at J, with 6 bases between. The V gene's germline CDR1 is KGHSH and CDR2 LQKENI.

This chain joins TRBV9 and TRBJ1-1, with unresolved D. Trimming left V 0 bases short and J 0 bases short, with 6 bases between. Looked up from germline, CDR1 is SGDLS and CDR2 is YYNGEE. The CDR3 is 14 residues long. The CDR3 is CASSVGLLNTEAFF. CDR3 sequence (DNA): TGTGCCAGCAGCGTAGGGCTTTTGAACACTGAAGCTTTCTTT.

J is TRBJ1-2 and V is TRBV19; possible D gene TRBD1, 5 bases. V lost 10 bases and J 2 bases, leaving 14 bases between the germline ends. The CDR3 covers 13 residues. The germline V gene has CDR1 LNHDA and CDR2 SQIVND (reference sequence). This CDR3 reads CATLLRDNYGYTF. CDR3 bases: TGTGCCACTCTTCTTCGGGACAACTATGGCTACACCTTC.

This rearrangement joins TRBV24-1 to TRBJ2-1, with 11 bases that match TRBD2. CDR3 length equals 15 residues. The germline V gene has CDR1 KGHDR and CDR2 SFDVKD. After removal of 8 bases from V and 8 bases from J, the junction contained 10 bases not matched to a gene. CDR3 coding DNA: TGTGCCACCATTTTAGCGGGAGGGGTATGGGATGAGCAGTTCTTC. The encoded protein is CATILAGGVWDEQFF.

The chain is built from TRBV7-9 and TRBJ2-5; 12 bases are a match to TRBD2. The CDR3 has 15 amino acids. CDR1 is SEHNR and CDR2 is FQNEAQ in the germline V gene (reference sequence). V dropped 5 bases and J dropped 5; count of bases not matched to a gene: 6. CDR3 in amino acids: CASSITSGRRETQYF. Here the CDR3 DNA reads TGTGCCAGCAGCATTACTAGCGGGAGGAGGGAGACCCAGTACTTC.

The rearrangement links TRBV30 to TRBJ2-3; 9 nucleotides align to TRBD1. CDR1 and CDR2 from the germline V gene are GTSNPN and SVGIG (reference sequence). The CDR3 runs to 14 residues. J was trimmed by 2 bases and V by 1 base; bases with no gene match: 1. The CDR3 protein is CAWSGDRDTDTQYF. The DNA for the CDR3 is TGTGCCTGGAGTGGGGACAGGGACACAGATACGCAGTATTTT.

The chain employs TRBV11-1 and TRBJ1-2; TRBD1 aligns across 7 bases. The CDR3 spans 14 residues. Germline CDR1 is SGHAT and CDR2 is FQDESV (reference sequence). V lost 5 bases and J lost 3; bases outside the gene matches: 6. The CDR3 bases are TGTGCCAGCAGCATCGGGACAGCACACTATGGCTACACCTTC. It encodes CASSIGTAHYGYTF.

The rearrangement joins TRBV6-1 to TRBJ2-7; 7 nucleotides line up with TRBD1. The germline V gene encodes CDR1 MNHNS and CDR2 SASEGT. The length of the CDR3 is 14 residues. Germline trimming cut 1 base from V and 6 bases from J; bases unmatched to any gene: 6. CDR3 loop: CASSEDRGRGEQYF. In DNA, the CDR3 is TGTGCCAGCAGTGAAGACAGGGGACGAGGCGAGCAGTACTTC.

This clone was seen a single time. The CDR3 DNA reads TGTGCCAGCAGTGAGGGGAGGGCTAACTATGGCTACACCTTC. Translation gives CASSEGRANYGYTF. The rearrangement uses TRBV25-1 and TRBJ1-2; D is unclear. The ends were cut back, 3 bases at V and 0 bases at J, with 8 bases in the middle. The CDR3 extends over 14 amino acids. The germline V gene has CDR1 MGHDK and CDR2 SYGVNS.

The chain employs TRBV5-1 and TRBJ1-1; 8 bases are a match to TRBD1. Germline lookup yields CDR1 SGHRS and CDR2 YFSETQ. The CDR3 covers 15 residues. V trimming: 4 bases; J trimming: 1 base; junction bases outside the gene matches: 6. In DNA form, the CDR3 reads TGCGCCAGCAGCCAAACCGGGACAGGGAACACTGAAGCTTTCTTT. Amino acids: CASSQTGTGNTEAFF.

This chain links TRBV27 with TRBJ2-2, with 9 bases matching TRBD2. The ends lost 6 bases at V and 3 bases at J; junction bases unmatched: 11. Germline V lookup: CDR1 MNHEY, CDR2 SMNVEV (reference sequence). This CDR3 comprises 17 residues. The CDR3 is CASSVRRGRGDTGELFF. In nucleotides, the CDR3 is TGTGCCAGCAGCGTAAGGCGCGGGAGGGGGGACACCGGGGAGCTGTTTTTT.

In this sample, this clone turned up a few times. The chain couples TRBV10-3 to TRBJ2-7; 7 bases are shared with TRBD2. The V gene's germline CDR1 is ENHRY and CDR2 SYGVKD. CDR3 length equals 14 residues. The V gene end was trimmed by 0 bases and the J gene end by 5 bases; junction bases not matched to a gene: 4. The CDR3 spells CAISESVAGDEQYF. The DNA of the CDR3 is TGTGCCATCAGTGAGTCCGTCGCGGGAGACGAGCAGTACTTC.

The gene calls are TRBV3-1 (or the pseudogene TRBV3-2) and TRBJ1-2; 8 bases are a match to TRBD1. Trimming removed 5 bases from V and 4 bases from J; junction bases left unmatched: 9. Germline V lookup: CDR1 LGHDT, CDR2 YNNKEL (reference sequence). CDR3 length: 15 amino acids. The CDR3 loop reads CASSKGTGIIYGYTF. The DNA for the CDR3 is TGTGCCAGCAGCAAGGGGACAGGCATTATCTATGGCTACACCTTC.